The next 18 T cell receptor beta chains were all read from a single sample in a study of blood T cell repertoires in COVID-19. Data came from immunoSEQ multiplex PCR; TCRdb stores just in-frame clones and leaves some out. The sample yields some 350,000 clones, roughly 90% seen once. The source material was peripheral blood. The receptors were sampled from a woman in her 70s with COVID-19, enrolled during active disease.

The chain uses TRBV5-4 and TRBJ2-1; 10 bases fit TRBD2. Germline lookup yields CDR1 SGHNT and CDR2 YYREEE (reference sequence). V shed 3 bases, J shed 10 bases, and the junction held 7 bases outside the gene matches. This CDR3 is built from 14 residues. CDR3 bases: TGTGCCAGCAGCTGGAGCGGGGGGGCCGGGGAGCAGTTCTTC. It is translated as CASSWSGGAGEQFF.

This clone has only one observation. The CDR3 is CSARSDISYTF. The CDR3, as DNA: TGCAGTGCTAGGTCGGACATCTCCTACACCTTC. This rearrangement joins TRBV20-1 to TRBJ1-2; D perhaps matches TRBD1 (5 bases). The CDR3 sequence is 11 residues long. V was clipped by 3 bases and J by 10 bases, with 12 bases between them. The V gene's germline CDR1 is DFQATT and CDR2 SNEGSKA (reference sequence).

The V call is TRBV3-1 (or the pseudogene TRBV3-2), the J call TRBJ2-1; 13 nucleotides line up with TRBD2. Germline V gene sequence: CDR1 LGHDT, CDR2 YNNKEL (reference sequence). The CDR3 sequence is 17 residues long. Trimming removed 5 bases from V and 7 bases from J; junction bases left unmatched: 11. CDR3 sequence: CASSTLAGGQLGNEQFF. CDR3 coding DNA: TGTGCCAGCAGCACACTAGCGGGGGGGCAGCTAGGGAATGAGCAGTTCTTC.

The chain has TRBV6-6 and TRBJ1-2; a weak D match, TRBD1 (6 bases). The germline CDR1 and CDR2 sequences are MNHNY and SVGAGI (reference sequence). The CDR3 consists of 13 residues. V was cut by 8 bases and J by 5 bases, with 15 bases left in between. CDR3 sequence: CASVQGSLYGYTF. The CDR3 DNA is TGTGCCAGCGTGCAGGGGTCCTTGTATGGCTACACCTTC.

This clone was found once. The rearrangement links TRBV5-1 to TRBJ2-7; TRBD1 matches 7 bases. The CDR3 runs to 14 residues. V lost 5 bases to trimming and J lost 3 bases; unmatched junction nucleotides: 8. Per the germline V gene, CDR1 is SGHRS and CDR2 is YFSETQ. The CDR3 is CASSYAGGSYEQYF. The CDR3 DNA reads as TGCGCCAGCAGTTACGCAGGGGGAAGCTACGAGCAGTACTTC.

The gene calls are TRBV7-9 and TRBJ1-5, with D uncertain. In germline, CDR1 is SEHNR, CDR2 FQNEAQ (reference sequence). CDR3 size: 14 residues. Trimming pared 5 bases from V and 0 bases from J, leaving 8 bases between. CDR3 amino acids: CASSQDYSNQPQHF. CDR3 DNA sequence: TGTGCCAGCAGCCAGGACTATAGCAATCAGCCCCAGCATTTT.

The rearrangement joins TRBV6-4 to TRBJ1-5, with a tentative D call TRBD1 (5 bases). Looked up from germline, CDR1 is MRHNA and CDR2 is SNTAGT. This CDR3 spans 14 amino acids. Trimming pared 8 bases from V and 7 bases from J, leaving 18 bases between. The CDR3 here is CASPNFGGGQPQHF. Here the CDR3 DNA reads TGTGCCAGCCCTAATTTCGGGGGAGGACAGCCCCAGCATTTT.

CDR3 protein: CASSRILGANTEAFF. CDR3 in DNA: TGCGCCAGCAGCCGAATCCTGGGAGCGAACACTGAAGCTTTCTTT. The chain combines TRBV4-1 with TRBJ1-1; no firm D call. This CDR3 region has 15 residues. Germline values: CDR1 MGHRA, CDR2 YSYEKL. V was trimmed by 4 bases and J by 1 base, leaving 13 bases between them.

The V call is TRBV5-1, the J call TRBJ2-1, with 12 positions matching TRBD1. The germline V gene encodes CDR1 SGHRS and CDR2 YFSETQ. Unmatched junction bases numbered 9, after V lost 4 bases and J lost 7 bases. This CDR3 contains 16 residues. The CDR3 reads CASSSQGQGALNEQFF. CDR3 nucleotides: TGCGCCAGCAGCAGCCAGGGACAGGGGGCTTTGAATGAGCAGTTCTTC.

V is TRBV15 and J is TRBJ2-7; TRBD2 is a possible D gene (6 bases). The germline V gene encodes CDR1 LNHNV and CDR2 YYDKDF (reference sequence). The CDR3 is 15 residues long. With 0 bases removed from V and 0 bases from J, the gap between germline ends came to 9 bases. The CDR3 DNA reads TGTGCCACCAGCAGAGATATGGGGGGCTCCTACGAGCAGTACTTC. It translates to CATSRDMGGSYEQYF.

The chain links TRBV6-6 to TRBJ2-5, with 8 nucleotides matching TRBD2. Trimming removed 2 bases from V and 2 bases from J; junction bases left unmatched: 7. Germline V gene data show CDR1 as MNHNY and CDR2 as SVGAGI (reference sequence). The CDR3 has 16 amino acids. CDR3 sequence (DNA): TGTGCCAGCAGTTACCGGGAGGGCGCGCCGCAAGAGACCCAGTACTTC. It codes for CASSYREGAPQETQYF.

The gene calls are TRBV7-9 and TRBJ2-4; maybe TRBD2 (5 bases). The V end lost 5 bases, the J end lost 10 bases, and 12 bases lay between the germline ends. CDR3 length: 12 residues. The germline V gene has CDR1 SEHNR and CDR2 FQNEAQ (reference sequence). CDR3 DNA sequence: TGTGCCAGCAGCAGCCAAACGGGGATTCAGTACTTC. It yields the protein CASSSQTGIQYF.

The V call is TRBV7-2, the J call TRBJ1-2; D perhaps matches TRBD1 (6 bases). Germline V gives CDR1 SGHTA, CDR2 FQGNSA. The CDR3 loop spans 14 amino acids. V gave up 1 base and J gave up 7 bases, with 13 bases separating them. CDR3 DNA: TGTGCCAGCAGCTTAGAACAGGGAAGAGGTGGCTACACCTTC. Amino acid sequence: CASSLEQGRGGYTF.

This clone has only a few counts. The chain has TRBV24-1 and TRBJ1-2, with D unresolved. The CDR3 totals 14 residues. V was clipped by 3 bases and J by 3 bases, with 10 bases between them. The germline gives CDR1 KGHDR, CDR2 SFDVKD. CDR3 nucleotide sequence: TGTGCCACCAGTGATCGGGGTGAACACTATGGCTACACCTTC. Its translation is CATSDRGEHYGYTF.

This chain links TRBV27 with TRBJ1-5; D unresolved. Germline values: CDR1 MNHEY, CDR2 SMNVEV (reference sequence). CDR3 length: 14 residues. Trimming removed 2 bases from V and 2 bases from J, with 7 bases in between. The CDR3 reads CASSLMGGNQPQHF. The DNA for the CDR3 is TGTGCCAGCAGTTTAATGGGAGGCAATCAGCCCCAGCATTTT.

This chain joins TRBV6-5 and TRBJ1-2; TRBD1 might be the D (5 bases). The CDR3 is made up of 13 amino acids. V lost 4 bases and J 4 bases, leaving 10 bases between the germline ends. Germline lookup yields CDR1 MNHEY and CDR2 SVGAGI. CDR3 in amino acids: CASSSGSGYGYTF. CDR3 DNA sequence: TGTGCCAGCAGTTCAGGGTCGGGCTATGGCTACACCTTC.

This clone was recorded only once. J is TRBJ1-4 and V is TRBV24-1; 12 bases line up with TRBD1. The CDR3 has 15 residues. CDR1 and CDR2 from the germline V gene are KGHDR and SFDVKD. Trimming took 4 bases from V and 8 from J; bases not matched to a gene: 4. CDR3 coding DNA: TGTGCCACCAGTGACCCGGGACAGGGGGCCGAAAAACTGTTTTTT. Translated, it gives CATSDPGQGAEKLFF.

This chain connects TRBV28 to TRBJ1-1; D is uncertain. Germline V gene lookup returns CDR1 MDHEN and CDR2 SYDVKM. The CDR3 extends over 16 amino acids. Trimming took off 1 base at V and 4 bases at J, with 16 bases between the two ends. The CDR3 DNA reads as TGTGCCAGCAGTTTATCGTCCGGGGTGGCGGTCACTGAAGCTTTCTTT. It translates to CASSLSSGVAVTEAFF.